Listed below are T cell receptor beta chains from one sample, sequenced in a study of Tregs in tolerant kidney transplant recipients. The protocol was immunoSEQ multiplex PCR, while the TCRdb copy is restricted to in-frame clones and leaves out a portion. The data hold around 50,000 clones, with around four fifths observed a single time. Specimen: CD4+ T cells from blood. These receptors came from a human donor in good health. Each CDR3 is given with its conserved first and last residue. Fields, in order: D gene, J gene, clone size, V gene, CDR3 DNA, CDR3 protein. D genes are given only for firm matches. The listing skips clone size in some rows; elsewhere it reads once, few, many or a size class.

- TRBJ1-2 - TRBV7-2 TGTGCCAGCAGGATGGACAGCCACTATGGCTACACCTTC CASRMDSHYGYTF
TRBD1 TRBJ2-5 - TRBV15 TGTGCCACCAGTCAAGACAGGGGGCGGGAGACCCAGTACTTC CATSQDRGRETQYF
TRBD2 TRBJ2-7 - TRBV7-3 TGTGCCAGCAGCCCCGGGACTAGTTCCTACGAGCAGTACTTC CASSPGTSSYEQYF
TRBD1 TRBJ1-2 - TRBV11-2 TGTGCCAGCAGCCAGGACAGGGACTATGGCTACACCTTC CASSQDRDYGYTF
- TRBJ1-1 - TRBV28 TGTGCCAGCGGTGGTTATCTCGGATCCACTGAAGCTTTCTTT CASGGYLGSTEAFF
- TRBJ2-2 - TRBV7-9 TGTGCCAGCAGCTCCCGTTCTGTAGGGGGTTCGACCGGGGAGCTGTTTTTT CASSSRSVGGSTGELFF
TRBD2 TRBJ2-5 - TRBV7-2 TGTGCCAGCATCACCCGGGGGGAAGAGACCCAGTACTTC CASITRGEETQYF
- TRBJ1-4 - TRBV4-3 TGCGCCAGCAGCCAAGCTGGGAGGGCGGGCGATGAAAAACTGTTTTTT CASSQAGRAGDEKLFF
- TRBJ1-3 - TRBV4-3 TGCGCCAGCAGCCAAGGGGGGGTCGGAAACACCATATATTTT CASSQGGVGNTIYF
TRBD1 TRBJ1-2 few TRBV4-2 TGTGCCAGCAGCCAAGAAGACAGGGCAAACTATGGCTACACCTTC CASSQEDRANYGYTF
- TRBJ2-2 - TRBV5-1 TGCGCCAGCAGAGTTGCGGCCTCGAACACCGGGGAGCTGTTTTTT CASRVAASNTGELFF
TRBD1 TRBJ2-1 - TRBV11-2 TGTGCCAGCAGCTTATTAGACAGGGCGGATGAGCAGTTCTTC CASSLLDRADEQFF
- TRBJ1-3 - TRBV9 TGTGCCAGCAGCGTAGACGGAAACACCATATATTTT CASSVDGNTIYF
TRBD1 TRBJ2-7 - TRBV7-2 TGTGCCAGCAGCTTAGCGACCAGGGGGCCGACCTACGAGCAGTACTTC CASSLATRGPTYEQYF
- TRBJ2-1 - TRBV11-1 TGTGCCAGCAGCTATTTGGATGAGCAGTTCTTC CASSYLDEQFF
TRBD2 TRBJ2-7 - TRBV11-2 TGTGCCAGCAGCTTGCGGAAGACCGGGACTAGCGGGAATCGTGGCGAGCAGTACTTC CASSLRKTGTSGNRGEQYF
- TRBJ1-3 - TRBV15 TGTGCCACCAGCAGAGATAACTTGGGGGGAAACACCATATATTTT CATSRDNLGGNTIYF
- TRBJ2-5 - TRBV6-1 TGTGCCAGCAGCCGAGAACGAGTAGAGACCCAGTACTTC CASSRERVETQYF
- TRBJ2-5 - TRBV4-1 TGCGCCAGCAGCGCCGGTGGGACGGGACAAGAGACCCAGTACTTC CASSAGGTGQETQYF
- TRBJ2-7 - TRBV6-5 TGTGCCAGCAGTCTATACTTCTCCGGCTCCTACGAGCAGTACTTC CASSLYFSGSYEQYF
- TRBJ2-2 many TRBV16 TGTGCCAGCAGCCAAACTACGACCGGGGAGCTGTTTTTT CASSQTTTGELFF
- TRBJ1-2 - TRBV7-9 TGTGCCAGCACCCCATCGGGGGGTAACTATGGCTACACCTTC CASTPSGGNYGYTF
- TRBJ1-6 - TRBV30 TGTGCCTGGAGAAGCTCCTATAATTCACCCCTCCACTTT CAWRSSYNSPLHF
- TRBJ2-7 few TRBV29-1 TGCAGCGTTGAAGGGGCTCGCGGGAAGGGATACGAGCAGTACTTC CSVEGARGKGYEQYF
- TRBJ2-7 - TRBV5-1 TGCGCCAGCAGCTTGGAGACTAGTCAGCAGTACTTC CASSLETSQQYF
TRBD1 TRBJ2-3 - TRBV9 TGTGCCAGCAGCTCCGGGACAGCCTACACAGATACGCAGTATTTT CASSSGTAYTDTQYF
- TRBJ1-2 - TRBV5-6 TGTGCCAGCAGCGTTGACATTGGACAGTACTATGGCTACACCTTC CASSVDIGQYYGYTF
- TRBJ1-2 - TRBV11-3 TGTGCCAGCAGCATACATTCCTTGGGACGGACCTATGGCTACACCTTC CASSIHSLGRTYGYTF
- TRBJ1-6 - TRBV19 TGTGCCAGTAGTATAGATGTCAGGGAATCTTCACCCCTCCACTTT CASSIDVRESSPLHF
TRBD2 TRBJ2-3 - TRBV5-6 TGTGCCACCCGCCCCAGCGGGGGCACAGATACGCAGTATTTT CATRPSGGTDTQYF
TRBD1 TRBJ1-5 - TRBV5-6 TGTGCCAGCAGCAAATGGGACAGGGTCGGGCAGCCCCAGCATTTT CASSKWDRVGQPQHF
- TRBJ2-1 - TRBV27 TGTGCCAGCAGTTTATCAGCGGGGTCGCGGACAGGGCTACCCTACAATGAGCAGTTCTTC CASSLSAGSRTGLPYNEQFF
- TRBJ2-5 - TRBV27 TGTGCCAGCAGTTTAAGCGGTGGAGGGGAGACCCAGTACTTC CASSLSGGGETQYF
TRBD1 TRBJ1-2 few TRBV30 TGTGCCTGGAGTCCTTCGGGACAGGGTTATGGCTACACCTTC CAWSPSGQGYGYTF
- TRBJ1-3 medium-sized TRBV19 TGTGCCAGTAGTCCCTATCAGGGACGGCTCGGAAACACCATATATTTT CASSPYQGRLGNTIYF
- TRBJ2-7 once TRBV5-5 TGTGCCAGCAGCTCCGGGACACCCGGGGAGCAGTACTTC CASSSGTPGEQYF
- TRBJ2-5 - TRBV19 TGTGCCAGTAGTATAGCGGGGAATGGCCGGCAAGAGACCCAGTACTTC CASSIAGNGRQETQYF
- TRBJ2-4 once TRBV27 TGTGCCAGCAGGGGAGAACTAGCCAAAAACATTCAGTACTTC CASRGELAKNIQYF
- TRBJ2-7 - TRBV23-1 TGCGCCAGCAGTCACACATCCTGTAGTGGCGAGCAGTACTTC CASSHTSCSGEQYF
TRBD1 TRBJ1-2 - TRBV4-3 TGCGCCAGCAGCCAAGATGAGGTGAGACAGGGTGGAAAGACCTTC CASSQDEVRQGGKTF
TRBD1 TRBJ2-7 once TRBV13 TGTGCCAGCAGCCCCCGCGGGACAGGGTCATACCACGAGCAGTACTTC CASSPRGTGSYHEQYF
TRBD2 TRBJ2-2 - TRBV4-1 TGCGCCAGCAGCCAAGCGGATTTAGCGGGACCCGGGGAGCTGTTTTTT CASSQADLAGPGELFF
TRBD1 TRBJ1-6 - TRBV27 TGTGCCAGCAGGCCGCCGGGACAGCCTCATTCACCCCTCCACTTT CASRPPGQPHSPLHF
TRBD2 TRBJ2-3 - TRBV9 TGTGCCAGCAGCGTTCTTGCGGGGGCAGATACGCAGTATTTT CASSVLAGADTQYF
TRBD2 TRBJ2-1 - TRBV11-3 TGTGCCAGCAGCCACAGGACTAGCGTGCATGAGCAGTTCTTC CASSHRTSVHEQFF
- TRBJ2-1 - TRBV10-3 TGTGCCACCCGGCGGGATAATGAGCAGTTCTTC CATRRDNEQFF
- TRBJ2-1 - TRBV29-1 TGCAGCGTTCCGACGAGGGATGAGCAGTTCTTC CSVPTRDEQFF
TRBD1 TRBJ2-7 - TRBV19 TGTGCCAGTAGTATAGCCGACAGGGGGGATACCTACGAGCAGTACTTC CASSIADRGDTYEQYF
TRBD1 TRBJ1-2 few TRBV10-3 TGTGCCATCAGCCAAGGACAGGGGGAAGGCTACACCTTC CAISQGQGEGYTF
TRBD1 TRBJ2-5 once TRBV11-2 TGTGCCAGCAGCCCCCGGACAGGGCACGCAGAGGAGACCCAGTACTTC CASSPRTGHAEETQYF
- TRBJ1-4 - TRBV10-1 TGCGCCAGCAGTGAGAAGGACAGAGAAAATGAAAAACTGTTTTTT CASSEKDRENEKLFF
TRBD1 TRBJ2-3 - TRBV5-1 TGCGCCAGCAGCTGGTATTGGGACAGTTCAGATACGCAGTATTTT CASSWYWDSSDTQYF
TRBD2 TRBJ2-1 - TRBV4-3 TGCGCCAGCAGCGTCCGACTAGCGGGGAATCATGAGCAGTTCTTC CASSVRLAGNHEQFF